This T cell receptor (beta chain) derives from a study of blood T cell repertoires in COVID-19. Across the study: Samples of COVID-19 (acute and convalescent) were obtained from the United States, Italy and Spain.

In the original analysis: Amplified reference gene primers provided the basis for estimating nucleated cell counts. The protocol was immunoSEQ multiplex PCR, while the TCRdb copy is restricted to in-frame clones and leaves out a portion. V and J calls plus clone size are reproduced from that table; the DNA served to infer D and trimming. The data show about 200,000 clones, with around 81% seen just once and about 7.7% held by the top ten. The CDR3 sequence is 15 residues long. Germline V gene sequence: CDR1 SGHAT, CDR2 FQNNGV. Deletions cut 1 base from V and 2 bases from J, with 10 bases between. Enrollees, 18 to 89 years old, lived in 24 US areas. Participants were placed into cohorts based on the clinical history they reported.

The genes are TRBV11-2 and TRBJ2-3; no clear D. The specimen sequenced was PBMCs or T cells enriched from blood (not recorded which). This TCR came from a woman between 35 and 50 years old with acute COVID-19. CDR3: CASSLVRGVTDTQYF. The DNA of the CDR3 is TGTGCCAGCAGCTTAGTGCGAGGTGTCACAGATACGCAGTATTTT.